This TCR beta chain was captured in a study of T cell responses to AZD1222 COVID-19 vaccine. Overall study findings and caveats: Clonal diversity was possibly underestimated; the donors were predominantly white British and more often female. Regions 160-218 and 743-854 dominated among vaccine-associated CD4 TCRs spanning spike.

CDR3 size: 14 residues. The germline V gene has CDR1 SGHAT and CDR2 FQNNGV. V dropped 6 bases and J dropped 3; count of bases not matched to a gene: 8. With regard to this clone: Its target is unknown.

TCRdb's table, derived via immunoSEQ multiplex PCR, lists solely in-frame clones and lacks some. Of around 80,000 clones listed, 80% to 90% are singletons. This receptor was obtained from an adult who received the AZD1222 COVID-19 vaccine. The sample was peripheral blood, taken 28 days after the second AZD1222 dose. The chain is built from TRBV11-2 and TRBJ2-7; 7 bases fit TRBD1. CDR3 residues: CASRHRGLNYEQYF. The CDR3 bases are TGTGCCAGCAGACACAGGGGCTTGAACTACGAGCAGTACTTC.